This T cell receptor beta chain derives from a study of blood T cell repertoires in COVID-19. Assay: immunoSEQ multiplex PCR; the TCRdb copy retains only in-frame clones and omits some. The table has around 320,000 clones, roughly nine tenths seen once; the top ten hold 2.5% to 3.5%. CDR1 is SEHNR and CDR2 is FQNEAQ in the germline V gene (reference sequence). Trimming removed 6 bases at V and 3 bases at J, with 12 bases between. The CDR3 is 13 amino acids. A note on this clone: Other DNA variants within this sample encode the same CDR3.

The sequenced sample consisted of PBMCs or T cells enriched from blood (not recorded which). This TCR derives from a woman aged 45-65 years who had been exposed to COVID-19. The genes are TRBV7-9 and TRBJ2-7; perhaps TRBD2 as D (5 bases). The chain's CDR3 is CASSPPGVYEQYF. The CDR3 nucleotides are TGTGCCAGCAGTCCCCCCGGGGTCTACGAGCAGTACTTC. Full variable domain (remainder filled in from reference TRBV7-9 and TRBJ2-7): DTGVSQNPRHKITKRGQNVTFRCDPISEHNRLYWYRQTLGQGPEFLTYFQNEAQLEKSRLLSDRFSAERPKGSFSTLEIQRTEQGDSAMYLCASSPPGVYEQYFGPGTRLTVT.